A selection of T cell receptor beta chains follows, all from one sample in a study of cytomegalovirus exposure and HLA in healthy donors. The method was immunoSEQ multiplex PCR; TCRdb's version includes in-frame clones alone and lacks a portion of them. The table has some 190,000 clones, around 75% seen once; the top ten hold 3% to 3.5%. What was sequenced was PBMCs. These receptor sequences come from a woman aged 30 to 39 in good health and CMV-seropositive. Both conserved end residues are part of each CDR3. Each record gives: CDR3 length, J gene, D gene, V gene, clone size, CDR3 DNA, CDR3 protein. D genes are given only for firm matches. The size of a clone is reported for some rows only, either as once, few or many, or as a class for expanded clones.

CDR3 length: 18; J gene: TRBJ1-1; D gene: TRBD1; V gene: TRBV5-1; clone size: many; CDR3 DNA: TGCGCCAGCAGCTTGGCCGGGATAGGGACAGGGTTCGGAACTGAAGCTTTCTTT; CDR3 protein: CASSLAGIGTGFGTEAFF
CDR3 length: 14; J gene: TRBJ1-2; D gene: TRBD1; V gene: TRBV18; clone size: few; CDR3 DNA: TGTGCCAGCTCCCCGGACAGGGAGAGCTATGGCTACACCTTC; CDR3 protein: CASSPDRESYGYTF
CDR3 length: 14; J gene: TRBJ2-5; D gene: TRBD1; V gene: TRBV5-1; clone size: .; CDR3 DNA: TGCGCCAGCAGCTTCGCCACAGGGGTAGAGACCCAGTACTTC; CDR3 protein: CASSFATGVETQYF
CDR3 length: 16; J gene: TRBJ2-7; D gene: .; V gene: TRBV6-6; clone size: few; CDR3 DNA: TGTGCCAGCAGTTACTCGCTAGATCCGAGCTCCTACGAGCAGTACTTC; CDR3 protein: CASSYSLDPSSYEQYF
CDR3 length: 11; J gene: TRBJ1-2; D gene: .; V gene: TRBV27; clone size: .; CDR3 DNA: TGTGCCAGCAGTGGTGCGGGAGGCTACACCTTC; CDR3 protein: CASSGAGGYTF
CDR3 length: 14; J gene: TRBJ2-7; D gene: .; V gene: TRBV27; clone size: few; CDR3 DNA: TGTGCCAGCAGTCCCCGACAGAAGGGGAACGAGCAGTACTTC; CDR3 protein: CASSPRQKGNEQYF
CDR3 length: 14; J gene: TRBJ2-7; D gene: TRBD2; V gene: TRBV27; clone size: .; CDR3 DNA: TGTGCCAGCAGTTTATCTAGCGGGCTTTACGAGCAGTACTTC; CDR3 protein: CASSLSSGLYEQYF
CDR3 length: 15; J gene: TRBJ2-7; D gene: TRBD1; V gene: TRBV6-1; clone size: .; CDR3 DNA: TGTGCCAGCAGCCCCCGAGACAGGGATTGGTACGAGCAGTACTTC; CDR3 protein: CASSPRDRDWYEQYF
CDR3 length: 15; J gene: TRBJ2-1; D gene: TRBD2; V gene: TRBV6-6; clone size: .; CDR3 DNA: TGTGCCAGCAGTTACAGCGGGGTGGGTTACAATGAGCAGTTCTTC; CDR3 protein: CASSYSGVGYNEQFF
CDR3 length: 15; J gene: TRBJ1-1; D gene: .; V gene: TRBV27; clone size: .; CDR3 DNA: TGTGCCAGCAGTTTATCGATCAGTGGTAACACTGAAGCTTTCTTT; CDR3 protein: CASSLSISGNTEAFF
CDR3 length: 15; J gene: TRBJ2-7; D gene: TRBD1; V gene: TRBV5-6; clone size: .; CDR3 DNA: TGTGCCAGCAGCTGGCCAAACAGGGGGGTGTACGAGCAGTACTTC; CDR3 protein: CASSWPNRGVYEQYF
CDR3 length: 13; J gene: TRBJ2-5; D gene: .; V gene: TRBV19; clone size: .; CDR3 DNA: TGTGCCAGTACCGGGACACGTCAAGAGACCCAGTACTTC; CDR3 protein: CASTGTRQETQYF
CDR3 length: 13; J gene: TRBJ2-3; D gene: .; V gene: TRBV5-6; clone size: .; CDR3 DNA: TGTGCCAGCGGGGAGCGGAGCACAGATACGCAGTATTTT; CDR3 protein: CASGERSTDTQYF
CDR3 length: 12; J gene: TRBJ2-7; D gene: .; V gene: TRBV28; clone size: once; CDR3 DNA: TGTGCCAGCGGTTCCTCTTCCTACGAGCAGTACTTC; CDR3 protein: CASGSSSYEQYF
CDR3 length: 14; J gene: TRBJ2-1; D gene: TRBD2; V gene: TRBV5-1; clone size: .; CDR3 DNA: TGCGCCAGCAGCTTGGGGCGGGAGGGGAGCGAGCAGTTCTTC; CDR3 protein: CASSLGREGSEQFF
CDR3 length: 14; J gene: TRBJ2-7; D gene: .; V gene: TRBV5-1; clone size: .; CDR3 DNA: TGCGCCAGCAGCTGGGCCGACCCGTCCTACGAGCAGTACTTC; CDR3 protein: CASSWADPSYEQYF
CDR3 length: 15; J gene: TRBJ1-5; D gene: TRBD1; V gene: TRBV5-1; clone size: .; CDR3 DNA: TGCGCCAGCAGCTTTACAGGGGGTGTCAATCAGCCCCAGCATTTT; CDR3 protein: CASSFTGGVNQPQHF
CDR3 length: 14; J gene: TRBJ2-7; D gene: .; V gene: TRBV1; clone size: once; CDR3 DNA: TGCACCAGCAGCCTACGGGTTGCCTCGTACGAGCAGTACTTC; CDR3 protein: CTSSLRVASYEQYF
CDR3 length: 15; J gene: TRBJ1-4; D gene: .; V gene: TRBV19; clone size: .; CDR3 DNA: TGTGCCAGCCGGGCCAACAGGGCAACTAATGAAAAACTGTTTTTT; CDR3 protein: CASRANRATNEKLFF
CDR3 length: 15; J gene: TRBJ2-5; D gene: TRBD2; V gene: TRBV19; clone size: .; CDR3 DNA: TGTGCCAGTAGTATAGCGGGAGGGCGGTTGGAGACCCAGTACTTC; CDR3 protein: CASSIAGGRLETQYF
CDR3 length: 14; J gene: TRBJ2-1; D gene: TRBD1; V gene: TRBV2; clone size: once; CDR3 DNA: TGTGCCAGCAGTGAGACAGGGGCGGGCAATGAGCAGTTCTTC; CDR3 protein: CASSETGAGNEQFF
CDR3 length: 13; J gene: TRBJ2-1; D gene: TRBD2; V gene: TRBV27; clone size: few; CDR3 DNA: TGTGCCAGCAGTCCGCCGGGAGGGAATGAGCAGTTCTTC; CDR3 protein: CASSPPGGNEQFF
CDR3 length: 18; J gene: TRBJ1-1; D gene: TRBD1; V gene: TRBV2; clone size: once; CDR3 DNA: TGTGCCAGCAGTTTCCAAACCCGTCGGGACAGGGGGGATACTGAAGCTTTCTTT; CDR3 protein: CASSFQTRRDRGDTEAFF
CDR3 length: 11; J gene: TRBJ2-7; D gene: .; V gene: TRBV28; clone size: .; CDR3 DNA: TGTGCCAGCTCACAGGACTACGAGCAGTACTTC; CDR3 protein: CASSQDYEQYF
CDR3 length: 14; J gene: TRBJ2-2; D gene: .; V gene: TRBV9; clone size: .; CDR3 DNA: TGTGCCAGCAGCCCCGGTACTAGCAACCGGGAGCTGTTTTTT; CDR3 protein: CASSPGTSNRELFF
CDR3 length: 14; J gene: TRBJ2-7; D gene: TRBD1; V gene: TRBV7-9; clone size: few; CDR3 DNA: TGTGCCAGCAGCCGGGGGACAGGGGGGCTCGAGCAGTACTTC; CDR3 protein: CASSRGTGGLEQYF
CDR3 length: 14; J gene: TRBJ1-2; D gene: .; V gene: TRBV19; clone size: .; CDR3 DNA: TGTGCCAGTACCCCAGTGGGGGGAAGGTATGGCTACACCTTC; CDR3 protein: CASTPVGGRYGYTF
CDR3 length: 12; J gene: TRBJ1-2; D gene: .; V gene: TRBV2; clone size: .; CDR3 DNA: TGTGCCAGCAGTGAAGCCTACTATGGCTACACCTTC; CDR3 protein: CASSEAYYGYTF
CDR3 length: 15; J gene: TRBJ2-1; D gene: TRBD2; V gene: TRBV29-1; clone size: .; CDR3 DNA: TGCAGCGTTGAGGCTAGCGGGAGGGCTTACAATGAGCAGTTCTTC; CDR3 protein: CSVEASGRAYNEQFF
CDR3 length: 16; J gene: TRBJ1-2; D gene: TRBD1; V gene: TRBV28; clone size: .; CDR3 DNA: TGTGCCAGCAGCACCAAGAGACAGGGGAACCACTATGGCTACACCTTC; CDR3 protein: CASSTKRQGNHYGYTF
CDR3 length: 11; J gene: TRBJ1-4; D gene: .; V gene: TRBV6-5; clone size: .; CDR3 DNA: TGTGCCAGCACCGCAGGGGAAAAACTGTTTTTT; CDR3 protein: CASTAGEKLFF
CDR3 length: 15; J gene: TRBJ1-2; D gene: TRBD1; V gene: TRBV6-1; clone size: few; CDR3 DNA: TGTGCCAGCAGTGACCCGGGACAGGGGGCCTATGGCTACACCTTC; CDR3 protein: CASSDPGQGAYGYTF
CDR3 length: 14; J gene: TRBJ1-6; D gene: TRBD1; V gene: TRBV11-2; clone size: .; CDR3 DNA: TGTGCCAGCAGCCCGGGACAGGATTATTCACCCCTCCACTTT; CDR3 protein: CASSPGQDYSPLHF
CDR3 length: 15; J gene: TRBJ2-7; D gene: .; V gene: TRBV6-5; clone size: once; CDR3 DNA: TGTGCCAGCAGTTCCCTTGGAGGGAATTTCTACGAGCAGTACTTC; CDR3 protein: CASSSLGGNFYEQYF
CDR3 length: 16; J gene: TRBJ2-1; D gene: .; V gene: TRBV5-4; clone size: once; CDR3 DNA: TGTGCCAGCAGCTATGGAAGCGCACGTTCCTACAATGAGCAGTTCTTC; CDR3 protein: CASSYGSARSYNEQFF
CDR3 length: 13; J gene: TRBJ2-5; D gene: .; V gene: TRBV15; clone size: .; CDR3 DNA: TGTGCCACCAGCATAGACAGGCAAGAGACCCAGTACTTC; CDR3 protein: CATSIDRQETQYF
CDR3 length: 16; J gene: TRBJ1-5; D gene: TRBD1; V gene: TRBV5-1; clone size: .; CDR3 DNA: TGCGCCAGCCCCCGCAGGGGGAAGCGAAGCAATCAGCCCCAGCATTTT; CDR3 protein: CASPRRGKRSNQPQHF
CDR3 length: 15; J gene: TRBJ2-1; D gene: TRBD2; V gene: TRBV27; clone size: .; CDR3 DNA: TGTGCCAGCACCATACTAGCGGGAGCCTACAATGAGCAGTTCTTC; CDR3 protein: CASTILAGAYNEQFF
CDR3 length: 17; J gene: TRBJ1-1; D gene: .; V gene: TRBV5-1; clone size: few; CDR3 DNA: TGCGCCAGCAGCTTTGCACCGGGACGGGGAGGAAACACTGAAGCTTTCTTT; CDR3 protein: CASSFAPGRGGNTEAFF
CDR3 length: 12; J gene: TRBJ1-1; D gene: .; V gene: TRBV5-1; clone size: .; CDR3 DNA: TGCGCCAGCAGCTTGGTCGGGATTGAAGCTTTCTTT; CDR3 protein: CASSLVGIEAFF
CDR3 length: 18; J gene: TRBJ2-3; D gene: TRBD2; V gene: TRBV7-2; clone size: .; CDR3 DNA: TGTGCCAGCGTCGAGGGACTAGCGGGACTCATAGGGACAGATACGCAGTATTTT; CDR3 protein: CASVEGLAGLIGTDTQYF
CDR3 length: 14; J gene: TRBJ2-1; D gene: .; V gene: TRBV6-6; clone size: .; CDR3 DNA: TGTGCCAGCAGTTACGACATCCAGGGCAATGAGCAGTTCTTC; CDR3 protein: CASSYDIQGNEQFF
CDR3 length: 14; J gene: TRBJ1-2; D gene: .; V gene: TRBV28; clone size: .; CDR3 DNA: TGTGCCAGCAGTTTATCGAGACGGCAGGGTAGCTACACCTTC; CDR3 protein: CASSLSRRQGSYTF
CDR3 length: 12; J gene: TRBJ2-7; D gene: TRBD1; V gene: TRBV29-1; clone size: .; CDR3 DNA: TGCAGCGTTGAAATGCCGGACAGGGGGCTGTACTTC; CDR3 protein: CSVEMPDRGLYF
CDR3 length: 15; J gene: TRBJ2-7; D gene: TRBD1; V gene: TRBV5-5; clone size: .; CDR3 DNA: TGTGCCAGCAGCGGAGGGACAGGGGGGCCCTACGAGCAGTACTTC; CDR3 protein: CASSGGTGGPYEQYF
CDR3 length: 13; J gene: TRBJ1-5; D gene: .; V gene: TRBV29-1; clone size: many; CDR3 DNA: TGCAGCGTTGTGGGGGGGGCAGGTCAGCCCCAGCATTTT; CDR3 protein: CSVVGGAGQPQHF
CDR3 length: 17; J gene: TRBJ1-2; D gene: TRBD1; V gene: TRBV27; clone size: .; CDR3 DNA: TGTGCCAGCAGTTTATCCCTCGGGACAGGCTACAACTATGGCTACACCTTC; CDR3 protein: CASSLSLGTGYNYGYTF
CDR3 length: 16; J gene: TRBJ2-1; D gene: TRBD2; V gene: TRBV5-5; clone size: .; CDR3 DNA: TGTGCCAGCAGCTTGGGACTAGCGGGAGAGTGGGATGAGCAGTTCTTC; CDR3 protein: CASSLGLAGEWDEQFF
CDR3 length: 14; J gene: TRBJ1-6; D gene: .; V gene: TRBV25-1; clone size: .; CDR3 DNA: TGTGCCAGCCGGGGAGCGGGCCTTAATTCACCCCTCCACTTT; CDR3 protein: CASRGAGLNSPLHF
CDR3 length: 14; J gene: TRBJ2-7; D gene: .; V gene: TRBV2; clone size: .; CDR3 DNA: TGTGCCAGCAGTGAAGGAGGGAACTCCTACGAGCAGTACTTC; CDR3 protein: CASSEGGNSYEQYF
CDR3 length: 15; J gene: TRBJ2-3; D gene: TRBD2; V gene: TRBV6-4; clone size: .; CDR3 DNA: TGTGCCGGCAGTGATGGGCCGTCGGGAGGAGATACGCAGTATTTT; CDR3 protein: CAGSDGPSGGDTQYF